The TCR beta chain under discussion was sequenced for a study of T cell responses to AZD1222 COVID-19 vaccine. Libraries were prepared by immunoSEQ multiplex PCR; TCRdb keeps only in-frame clonotypes and omits some of them. The top ten hold approximately 1.2% of the sample, which has more than 100,000 clones, over 75% seen once. The CDR3 loop spans 16 amino acids. In germline, CDR1 is MNHEY, CDR2 SMNVEV (reference sequence). Trimming removed 4 bases from V and 1 base from J, with 16 bases in between. Study-wide points: Donors skewed white British and female; clonal diversity was possibly underestimated. Spike-specific TCR breadth and depth rose after two AZD1222 doses. Repertoires were collected only later (after the peak T cell response had occurred). Spike as a whole was targeted by vaccine-associated CD4 TCRs, dominant at 160-218 and 743-854.

As regards this clone: Its cognate antigen is unknown.

The source material was peripheral blood, sampled on day 0 of AZD1222 vaccination. The rearrangement joins TRBV27 to TRBJ2-5; no definite D call. This TCR came from an adult in good health. The CDR3 is CASSSVYRSAQETQYF. CDR3 DNA sequence: TGTGCCAGCAGTTCTGTATATCGGTCGGCCCAAGAGACCCAGTACTTC.